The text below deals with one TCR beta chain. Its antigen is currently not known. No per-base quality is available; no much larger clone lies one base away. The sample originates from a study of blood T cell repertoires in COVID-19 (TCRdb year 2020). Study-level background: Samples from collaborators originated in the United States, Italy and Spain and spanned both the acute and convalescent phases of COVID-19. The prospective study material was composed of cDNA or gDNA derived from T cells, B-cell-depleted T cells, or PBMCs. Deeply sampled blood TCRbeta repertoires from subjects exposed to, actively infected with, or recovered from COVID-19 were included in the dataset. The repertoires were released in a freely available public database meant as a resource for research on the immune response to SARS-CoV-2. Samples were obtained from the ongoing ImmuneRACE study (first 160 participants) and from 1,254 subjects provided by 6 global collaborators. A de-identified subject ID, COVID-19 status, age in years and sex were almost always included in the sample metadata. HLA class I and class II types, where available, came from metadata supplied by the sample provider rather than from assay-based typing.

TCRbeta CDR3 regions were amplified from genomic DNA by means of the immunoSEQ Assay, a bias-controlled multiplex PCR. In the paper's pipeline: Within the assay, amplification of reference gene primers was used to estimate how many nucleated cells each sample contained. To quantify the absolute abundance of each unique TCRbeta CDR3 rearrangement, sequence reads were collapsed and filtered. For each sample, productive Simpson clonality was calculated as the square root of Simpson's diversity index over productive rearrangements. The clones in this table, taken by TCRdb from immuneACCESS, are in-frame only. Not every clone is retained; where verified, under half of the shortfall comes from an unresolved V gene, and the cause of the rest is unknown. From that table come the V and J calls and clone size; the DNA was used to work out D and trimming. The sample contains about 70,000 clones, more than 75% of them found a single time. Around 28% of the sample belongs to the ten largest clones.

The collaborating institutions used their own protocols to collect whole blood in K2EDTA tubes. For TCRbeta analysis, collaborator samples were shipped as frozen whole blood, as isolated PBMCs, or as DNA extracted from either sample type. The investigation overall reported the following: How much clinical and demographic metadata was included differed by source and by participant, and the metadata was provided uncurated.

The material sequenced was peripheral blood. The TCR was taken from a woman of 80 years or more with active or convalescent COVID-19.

DNA sequence: TGTGCCAGCAGCACATACCGGACAGGGTATGGCGAGCAGTACTTC. It encodes CASSTYRTGYGEQYF. The chain links TRBV7-9 with TRBJ2-7; the central 8 bases match TRBD1. V is cut back by 5 bases and J by 6 bases, with 12 bases in the junction unmatched. Reading the germline V gene (reference sequence) gives CDR1 SEHNR and CDR2 FQNEAQ. Measured from the cysteine to the phenylalanine, the CDR3 is 15 residues long. CDR3 DNA is the only sequence kept; it has 45 bases, read in frame from the first base.